Reported below is one T cell receptor (beta chain). Its antigen is currently unknown. The trim removed 4 bases at V and 7 bases at J, leaving 7 bases unmatched. The CDR3 sequence is 14 residues long. From germline, CDR1 is SGDLS and CDR2 YYNGEE. Each sample had 95,000 to 100,000 TCR templates assayed. Only in-frame clones appear in the TCRdb table, and some are missing; sequencing was by immunoSEQ multiplex PCR. The table has 100,000 to 120,000 clones, around 90% seen once. The data were obtained in a study of siplizumab effects on memory and regulatory T cells. The study, taken as a whole, reports: Mean Treg-derived proportions of mappable alloreactive CD4+ clones were around 70% for siplizumab and 26.9% for controls.

The sequencing input was CD4+ T cells sorted from blood. The chain couples TRBV9 to TRBJ1-4; 7 bases map to TRBD1. The sequence came from a human donor in good health. CDR3 DNA: TGTGCCAGCAGCCGACAGGGCAGGGGTGAAAAACTGTTTTTT. This translates into CASSRQGRGEKLFF.